This T cell receptor beta chain was observed in a study of CD8 T cells in ankylosing spondylitis. TCRdb reprocessed the 5' RACE reads via MiXCR and lists one record per CDR3 protein. This sample carries 200,000 to 250,000 distinct CDR3 sequences, roughly 24% of them seen once, and the ten largest clones take 6.6%. The CDR3 loop spans 14 amino acids. Germline CDR1 is SGHKS and CDR2 is YYEKEE (reference sequence). V lost 4 bases to trimming and J lost 3 bases, with 11 bases between them. The receptor was derived from a male donor with ankylosing spondylitis or in good health (not recorded which). Material: blood, either unsorted or a sorted T cell fraction (not recorded which). This chain links TRBV5-5 with TRBJ2-1, with TRBD2 as a possible D gene (5 bases). The CDR3 sequence is CASSDGRGYNEQFF. In DNA, the CDR3 is TGTGCCAGCAGCGATGGACGGGGCTACAATGAGCAGTTCTTC.